This T cell receptor (beta chain) appears in the sequencing data of a study of T cell responses to AZD1222 COVID-19 vaccine. Regarding this clone: Antigen: not known.

TCRdb's table, derived via immunoSEQ multiplex PCR, lists solely in-frame clones and lacks some. The sample records around 150,000 clones, around nine tenths being singletons. Study findings and constraints: Nearly half of spike-specific TCRs reportedly target unmutated variant regions. Repertoire sampling happened only post peak T cell response. At 160-218 and 743-854, vaccine-associated CD4 TCRs were dominant, and they spanned spike. Mostly white British, mostly female donors; authors suggested clonal diversity may be underestimated.

The CDR3 has 17 amino acids. Deletions cut 0 bases from V and 0 bases from J, with 15 bases between. In germline, CDR1 is GTSNPN, CDR2 SVGIG (reference sequence). The receptor comes from an adult who received the AZD1222 COVID-19 vaccine. The sequencing used peripheral blood, collected 28 days after the second AZD1222 dose. The chain employs TRBV30 and TRBJ2-1; D possibly corresponds to TRBD2 (5 bases). The CDR3: CAWSVLRLGSSYNEQFF. DNA of the CDR3: TGTGCCTGGAGTGTACTAAGACTTGGGAGCTCCTACAATGAGCAGTTCTTC.